One and the same sample provided the 22 T cell receptor beta chains below, sequenced in a study of OX40 agonist ivuxolimab in advanced cancers. TCRdb keeps only in-frame clones here, not all; method: immunoSEQ multiplex PCR. The data show about 53,000 clones, just under 80% seen once. The specimen was CD4+ or CD8+ T cells sorted from blood, collected in a trial of the OX40 agonist ivuxolimab. The receptors shown here come from an adult with an advanced solid tumor such as melanoma, head and neck, liver or kidney cancer.

V and J are TRBV5-1 and TRBJ2-7; 8 bases map to TRBD1. The V segment lost 2 bases and the J segment 1 base; nucleotides outside the gene matches: 2. This CDR3 is 14 amino acids long. The germline V gene encodes CDR1 SGHRS and CDR2 YFSETQ. For the CDR3, the DNA is TGCGCCAGCAGCTTAGACAGGGGTTCCTACGAGCAGTACTTC. It specifies CASSLDRGSYEQYF.

The chain recombines TRBV19 with TRBJ2-2; D is undetermined. With 5 bases removed from V and 4 bases from J, the gap between germline ends came to 11 bases. Germline loops: CDR1 LNHDA, CDR2 SQIVND (reference sequence). The CDR3 consists of 14 residues. The CDR3 region is CASSPQVGTGELFF. The CDR3 coding sequence is TGTGCCAGTAGTCCTCAGGTGGGCACCGGGGAGCTGTTTTTT. The full variable domain, completed using reference TRBV19 and TRBJ2-2, is DGGITQSPKYLFRKEGQNVTLSCEQNLNHDAMYWYRQDPGQGLRLIYYSQIVNDFQKGDIAEGYSVSREKKESFPLTVTSAQKNPTAFYLCASSPQVGTGELFFGEGSRLTVL.

This chain uses TRBV7-9 with TRBJ2-1, with a weak D call TRBD1 (6 bases). CDR1 is SEHNR, CDR2 FQNEAQ, per germline (reference sequence). V lost 5 bases and J lost 8, with 10 bases in between. The CDR3 loop spans 12 amino acids. The CDR3 DNA is TGTGCCAGCAGCGCACAGGGTTATGAGCAGTTCTTC. The encoded protein is CASSAQGYEQFF.

This clone was found once. V usage is TRBV6-6 and J usage is TRBJ1-2; TRBD1 might be the D (5 bases). There are 12 residues in the CDR3. Looked up from germline, CDR1 is MNHNY and CDR2 is SVGAGI (reference sequence). V lost 5 bases, J lost 3 bases, and 7 bases lay in between. CDR3 sequence: CASSQQDYGYTF. For the CDR3, the DNA is TGTGCCAGCAGTCAACAGGACTATGGCTACACCTTC.

This clone was observed a handful of times. This chain joins TRBV5-4 and TRBJ1-2, with 10 bases identical to TRBD1. V lost 3 bases and J lost 4; bases outside the gene matches: 12. CDR1 and CDR2 from the germline V gene are SGHNT and YYREEE (reference sequence). The CDR3 loop spans 17 amino acids. The CDR3: CASSSGTGVPGGYGYTF. CDR3 DNA: TGTGCCAGCAGCTCCGGGACAGGGGTCCCAGGGGGCTATGGCTACACCTTC.

The rearrangement uses TRBV28 and TRBJ2-7, with 10 bases aligning to TRBD2. Per germline, CDR1 MDHEN and CDR2 SYDVKM. The junction had 5 bases not matched to a gene; V was cut back by 6 bases and J by 3 bases. CDR3 length equals 14 residues. CDR3 sequence reads: CASRGAGGIYEQYF. The CDR3 nucleotides read TGTGCCAGCAGGGGAGCGGGAGGGATCTACGAGCAGTACTTC.

The CDR3 here is CASSILVDTEAFF. The CDR3 bases are TGTGCCAGTAGTATCCTGGTTGACACTGAAGCTTTCTTT. This chain uses TRBV19 with TRBJ1-1; D gene ambiguous. Trimming left V 3 bases short and J 3 bases short, with 8 bases between. This CDR3 comprises 13 residues. CDR1 LNHDA and CDR2 SQIVND come from the germline V gene (reference sequence).

This clone appeared a few times. This chain connects TRBV6-5 to TRBJ1-2; TRBD1 aligns across 7 bases. This CDR3 has 14 residues. The junction had 7 bases not matched to a gene; V was cut back by 5 bases and J by 4 bases. Germline loops: CDR1 MNHEY, CDR2 SVGAGI. The CDR3 nucleotides are TGTGCCAGCAGTCTGACAGGGACTACCTATGGCTACACCTTC. Translating it yields CASSLTGTTYGYTF.

The chain links TRBV27 to TRBJ2-5; no clear D gene. There are 13 residues in the CDR3. Germline V CDR1 and CDR2: MNHEY, SMNVEV (reference sequence). V was pared by 2 bases and J by 5 bases, with 9 bases between. In DNA, the CDR3 is TGTGCCAGCAGTTTACGTCTCGGGGAGACCCAGTACTTC. Its protein product is CASSLRLGETQYF.

This clone is a singleton in its sample. The rearrangement joins TRBV7-2 to TRBJ2-3, with D possibly TRBD2 on 6 matching bases. Germline CDR1 reads SGHTA; CDR2 reads FQGNSA. CDR3 length equals 17 residues. Trimming removed 5 bases at V and 2 bases at J, with 20 bases between. DNA for the CDR3: TGTGCCAGCAGCCCCCCAGCGGGTTCGCTTTTCACAGATACGCAGTATTTT. This gives the protein CASSPPAGSLFTDTQYF.

This chain links TRBV11-2 with TRBJ1-2, with D possibly TRBD1 on 6 matching bases. Germline V lookup: CDR1 SGHAT, CDR2 FQNNGV. The CDR3 has 15 residues. V gave up 8 bases and J gave up 4 bases, with 20 bases separating them. CDR3 amino acids: CASRKGGADLYGYTF. The CDR3 DNA reads as TGTGCCAGCCGCAAGGGGGGCGCGGATCTCTATGGCTACACCTTC.

The chain carries TRBV6-6 and TRBJ2-7; TRBD2 matches 8 bases. V gave up 8 bases and J gave up 6 bases; unmatched junction bases: 9. CDR3 length: 13 amino acids. The V gene's germline CDR1 is MNHNY and CDR2 SVGAGI (reference sequence). The CDR3: CASRRGEDLEQYF. Here the CDR3 DNA reads TGTGCCAGCCGGCGGGGGGAAGATCTCGAGCAGTACTTC.

This rearrangement joins TRBV21-1 to TRBJ2-5; no check of the table's D call, TRBD1, against the DNA was made. TRBV21-1 is labeled a pseudogene. This CDR3 has 12 residues. This CDR3 is CASRRAQETQYF. Here the CDR3 DNA reads TGTGCCAGCCGCAGGGCTCAAGAGACCCAGTACTTC.

J is TRBJ2-7 and V is TRBV6-6; tentative D call: TRBD1 (6 bases). The CDR3 extends over 14 amino acids. Germline CDR1 MNHNY, CDR2 SVGAGI (reference sequence). The V end lost 4 bases, the J end lost 7 bases, and 17 bases lay between the germline ends. CDR3 residues: CASSWTERMREQYF. CDR3 in DNA: TGTGCCAGCAGTTGGACAGAGCGGATGCGAGAGCAGTACTTC.

This clone was recorded a few times. This CDR3 is CASSLVPSGNTGELFF. The CDR3 nucleotides read TGCGCCAGCAGCTTAGTCCCTAGCGGAAACACCGGGGAGCTGTTTTTT. The chain has TRBV5-1 and TRBJ2-2, with TRBD2 matching 7 bases. The CDR3 is 16 residues long. Per germline, CDR1 SGHRS and CDR2 YFSETQ. Trimming at V came to 2 bases and at J to 2 bases, leaving 6 bases not matched to a gene.

Only a few counts were recorded for this clone. This chain joins TRBV6-1 and TRBJ2-1; TRBD2 agrees at 8 bases. Germline V gene data show CDR1 as MNHNS and CDR2 as SASEGT. The CDR3 is 15 residues long. Trimming took 1 base from V and 4 from J; bases not matched to a gene: 3. The CDR3 is CASSEELAEYNEQFF. CDR3 sequence (DNA): TGTGCCAGCAGTGAAGAACTAGCGGAATACAATGAGCAGTTCTTC.

This clone occurred a few times. The genes are TRBV6-6 and TRBJ2-1, with D perhaps TRBD1 or TRBD2 (5 bases each). Trimming left V 2 bases short and J 8 bases short, with 16 bases between. CDR3 length equals 15 residues. Germline loops: CDR1 MNHNY, CDR2 SVGAGI (reference sequence). The CDR3 region is CASSYGVGGRHEQFF. DNA for the CDR3: TGTGCCAGCAGTTACGGGGTTGGGGGACGGCATGAGCAGTTCTTC.

The chain combines TRBV5-1 with TRBJ2-7, with D perhaps TRBD1 or TRBD2 (7 bases each). Trimming shortened V by 3 bases and J by 8 bases, and 18 bases separated the two germline ends. Germline V gene sequence: CDR1 SGHRS, CDR2 YFSETQ. The CDR3 totals 14 residues. The CDR3 DNA sequence: TGCGCCAGCAGCTCGGGGGGACAGTCTTGGAAGCAGTACTTC. Translation: CASSSGGQSWKQYF.

This chain joins TRBV6-1 and TRBJ2-7; TRBD2 might be the D (5 bases). The ends were cut back, 5 bases at V and 3 bases at J, with 11 bases in the middle. This CDR3 has 13 residues. Germline V CDR1 and CDR2: MNHNS, SASEGT. CDR3 sequence reads: CASSWTSFYEQYF. CDR3 in DNA: TGTGCCAGCAGTTGGACTTCCTTCTACGAGCAGTACTTC.

This clone was seen just once. The chain has TRBV6-5 and TRBJ2-1; D is possibly TRBD1 (5 bases). This CDR3 comprises 15 residues. The V end was cut by 6 bases, the J end by 2 bases, with 14 bases between. The germline V gene encodes CDR1 MNHEY and CDR2 SVGAGI. The chain's CDR3 is CASRDIIGTYNEQFF. In DNA, the CDR3 is TGTGCCAGCAGGGACATTATCGGAACCTACAATGAGCAGTTCTTC.

This chain links TRBV5-4 with TRBJ1-2; 7 bases match TRBD1. The CDR3 totals 15 residues. Germline V lookup: CDR1 SGHNT, CDR2 YYREEE (reference sequence). Trimming removed 3 bases from V and 1 base from J; junction bases left unmatched: 6. CDR3 protein: CASSYLDRSNYGYTF. The CDR3 DNA reads TGTGCCAGCAGCTATCTGGACAGGAGTAACTATGGCTACACCTTC.

The chain links TRBV2 to TRBJ2-1; 7 bases match TRBD1. The CDR3 loop spans 14 amino acids. The germline V gene has CDR1 SNHLY and CDR2 FYNNEI. The trim removed 6 bases at V and 4 bases at J, leaving 6 bases unmatched. The CDR3 region is CASSDQTGYNEQFF. The CDR3, as DNA: TGTGCCAGCAGCGATCAGACAGGGTACAATGAGCAGTTCTTC.